What follows are 14 T cell receptor beta chains derived from one specimen sequenced in a study of response to subunit inactivated influenza vaccine. TCRdb re-derived calls from the RT-PCR reads in MiXCR, one entry per CDR3 protein. The table shows 630,000 or so distinct CDR3 sequences, with roughly 14% occurring only once. Material: PBMCs from blood, obtained 12 days after vaccination. All receptors derive from a man over 45 who received an inactivated influenza vaccine.

This clonotype was found a few times. CDR3 amino acids: CSARESTSGRPDIQYF. The CDR3 bases are TGCAGTGCTAGAGAGTCGACTAGCGGAAGACCAGACATTCAGTACTTC. The chain combines TRBV20-1 with TRBJ2-4; TRBD2 agrees at 9 bases. Germline V gives CDR1 DFQATT, CDR2 SNEGSKA (reference sequence). The CDR3 loop spans 16 amino acids. Trimming at V came to 0 bases and at J to 8 bases, leaving 11 bases not matched to a gene.

The V and J genes are TRBV6-1 and TRBJ2-5; 10 bases agree with TRBD1. This CDR3 contains 15 residues. CDR1 is MNHNS, CDR2 SASEGT, per germline. The ends lost 5 bases at V and 9 bases at J; junction bases unmatched: 12. This CDR3 reads CASSRPGQGKMSQYF. CDR3 coding DNA: TGTGCCAGCAGTCGCCCGGGACAGGGGAAAATGTCCCAGTACTTC.

This clonotype has at least ten counts. This rearrangement joins TRBV28 to TRBJ1-5; D call uncertain. The germline V gene encodes CDR1 MDHEN and CDR2 SYDVKM. Trimming removed 8 bases at V and 0 bases at J, with 8 bases between. The CDR3 is 13 residues long. CDR3 sequence reads: CASGSDSNQPQHF. For the CDR3, the DNA is TGTGCCAGCGGCTCCGATAGCAATCAGCCCCAGCATTTT. Drawing the rest from reference TRBV28 and TRBJ1-5, the complete variable domain is DVKVTQSSRYLVKRTGEKVFLECVQDMDHENMFWYRQDPGLGLRLIYFSYDVKMKEKGDIPEGYSVSREKKERFSLILESASTNQTSMYLCASGSDSNQPQHFGDGTRLSIL.

This clonotype has only a few counts. The rearrangement uses TRBV10-3 and TRBJ2-3; 9 bases fit TRBD1. The V gene's germline CDR1 is ENHRY and CDR2 SYGVKD. The CDR3 consists of 15 residues. Trimming at V came to 5 bases and at J to 6 bases, leaving 9 bases not matched to a gene. The CDR3 coding sequence is TGTGCCATCAGTTCACCGGGACAGGGTTATGATACGCAGTATTTT. Its protein product is CAISSPGQGYDTQYF.

The J gene is TRBJ2-4, the V gene TRBV20-1; weak D call: TRBD1 (5 bases). The length of the CDR3 is 13 residues. Between the trimmed V and J ends, which lost 0 bases and 7 bases, there was a span of 10 bases. Germline loops: CDR1 DFQATT, CDR2 SNEGSKA (reference sequence). The CDR3 DNA sequence: TGCAGTGCTAGAGATCCGGACACGAACATTCAGTACTTC. Translation: CSARDPDTNIQYF.

This clonotype was seen a few times. The chain is built from TRBV11-2 and TRBJ2-3, with D possibly being TRBD2 (5 bases). V dropped 5 bases and J dropped 0 bases, with 12 bases sitting between them. The CDR3 extends over 15 amino acids. The germline gives CDR1 SGHAT, CDR2 FQNNGV. CDR3 sequence (DNA): TGTGCCAGCAGCGTTGAGGGTGTTAGCACAGATACGCAGTATTTT. This sequence encodes CASSVEGVSTDTQYF.

This clonotype was counted ten times or more. J is TRBJ2-1 and V is TRBV15; weak D call: TRBD1 (5 bases). V was clipped by 2 bases and J by 3 bases, with 8 bases between them. The CDR3 extends over 14 amino acids. The germline V gene encodes CDR1 LNHNV and CDR2 YYDKDF (reference sequence). CDR3 DNA sequence: TGTGCCACCAGCAGATCCGACAGCTACAATGAGCAGTTCTTC. Translation gives CATSRSDSYNEQFF.

This clonotype was seen only a few times. This chain uses TRBV5-1 with TRBJ2-1, with 7 bases matching TRBD1. V lost 0 bases and J lost 6; bases outside the gene matches: 6. The germline V gene has CDR1 SGHRS and CDR2 YFSETQ. There are 15 residues in the CDR3. CDR3 DNA sequence: TGCGCCAGCAGCTTGGATCACAACAGGGGCAATGAGCAGTTCTTC. This codes for CASSLDHNRGNEQFF.

The V gene is TRBV11-2, the J gene TRBJ2-2; 9 positions agree with TRBD2. The CDR3 spans 21 residues. CDR1 SGHAT and CDR2 FQNNGV come from the germline V gene. After removal of 2 bases from V and 6 bases from J, the junction contained 22 bases not matched to a gene. The CDR3 DNA is TGTGCCAGCAGCTTATATAAAGCGGGAGGCTTTGTGAATCAATTCGCCGGGGAGCTGTTTTTT. Its protein is CASSLYKAGGFVNQFAGELFF. Variable domain in full (rest from reference TRBV11-2 and TRBJ2-2): EAGVAQSPRYKIIEKRQSVAFWCNPISGHATLYWYQQILGQGPKLLIQFQNNGVVDDSQLPKDRFSAERLKGVDSTLKIQPAKLEDSAVYLCASSLYKAGGFVNQFAGELFFGEGSRLTVL.

The V and J genes are TRBV30 and TRBJ2-3; D may correspond to TRBD1 or TRBD2 (6 bases each). Germline values: CDR1 GTSNPN, CDR2 SVGIG (reference sequence). Trimming shortened V by 4 bases and J by 7 bases, and 15 bases separated the two germline ends. The CDR3 sequence is 13 residues long. DNA for the CDR3: TGTGCCTGGACTGCGGGAAGGGGGAATACGCAGTATTTT. Translated: CAWTAGRGNTQYF.

This chain links TRBV5-1 with TRBJ2-7; TRBD2 matches 11 bases. V shed 1 base, J shed 0 bases, and the junction held 3 bases outside the gene matches. This CDR3 contains 16 residues. CDR1 is SGHRS, CDR2 YFSETQ, per germline. The CDR3 loop reads CASSLTGTSGSYEQYF. The CDR3 bases are TGCGCCAGCAGCTTGACCGGGACTAGCGGCTCCTACGAGCAGTACTTC.

In its sample, this clonotype was seen a few times. This chain uses TRBV30 with TRBJ2-2, with TRBD2 as a possible D gene (7 bases). The CDR3 runs to 13 residues. V was trimmed by 0 bases and J by 6 bases, leaving 8 bases between them. From germline, CDR1 is GTSNPN and CDR2 SVGIG (reference sequence). The CDR3 DNA reads as TGTGCCTGGAGTGTAGGGGGGGCCGGGGAGCTGTTTTTT. Its translation: CAWSVGGAGELFF.

To note about this clonotype: Compared with germline, one end of the junction differs, possibly owing to a read error. The chain combines TRBV28 with TRBJ2-1, with 7 positions matching TRBD2. The CDR3 spans 16 residues. The V gene's germline CDR1 is MDHEN and CDR2 SYDVKM. The CDR3 coding sequence is TGTGCCAGCAGAACCCGAACTAGCGTACCCTACAGTGAGCAGTTCTTC. Its protein product is CASRTRTSVPYSEQFF.

This clonotype was recorded a few times. V usage is TRBV29-1 and J usage is TRBJ1-1; 7 bases line up with TRBD1. Germline values: CDR1 SQVTM, CDR2 ANQGSEA. The CDR3 extends over 14 amino acids. The J segment lost 3 bases and the V segment lost 6 bases, leaving 10 bases of the junction unmatched. The CDR3 bases are TGCAGCGTGGCCAGGGGGGGCGTTCACACTGAAGCTTTCTTT. It specifies CSVARGGVHTEAFF.